This TCR beta chain comes out of a study of radiotherapy plus CTLA-4 blockade in lung cancer (dated by TCRdb to the late 2010s). In terms of the full investigation: Among the enrolled patients, 18% had an objective response, and about 31% reached disease control.

What the research found in general, with its limitations: After treatment with radiotherapy and ipilimumab, TCR clones that came from tumors expanded in the peripheral blood. The strongest predictors of response, as reported, were early dynamic changes in blood T cell clones along with a rise in serum interferon-beta after radiation.

Comment on this clone: The antigen it recognizes is unknown. Base-call qualities are not available, and no considerably larger clone is one nucleotide away.

From the cysteine up to the phenylalanine, the CDR3 has a length of 13 residues. Just the 39-base CDR3 DNA is kept, in frame starting at base 1. V trim: 6 bases; J trim: 4 bases; unmatched bases: 3. Reading the germline V gene (reference sequence) gives CDR1 MNHEY and CDR2 SMNVEV. In this study, focal radiation therapy paired with CTLA-4 blockade (ipilimumab) was tested in patients who had chemo-refractory metastatic non-small-cell lung cancer. Libraries were constructed by the immunoSEQ multiplex PCR assay. Imported from immuneACCESS, the table was reduced by TCRdb to in-frame sequences with V and J called. These copies leave out some clones; in studies compared against another copy, an unresolved V gene accounts for under half, and the cause of the remainder is not known. This sample gives some 60,000 clones in total; around 69% of them show up just once. In total, the top ten clones hold around 2.8% of the sample.

The sequence was collected from a human donor with non-small cell lung cancer who had a complete response to radiotherapy plus ipilimumab. The rearrangement combines TRBV27 with TRBJ1-2, with 9 middle bases fitting TRBD1. The source was peripheral blood, collected from a patient treated with radiotherapy plus ipilimumab. CDR3 region: CASRMTGGYGYTF. In nucleotides, the sequence is TGTGCCAGCAGGATGACAGGGGGCTATGGCTACACCTTC.